These 10 T cell receptor beta chains were sequenced from one sample in a study of siplizumab effects on memory and regulatory T cells. Profiled with immunoSEQ multiplex PCR; TCRdb holds only in-frame clones, not every one. This sample carries nearly 95,000 clones, over 85% of them seen once, and the ten largest clones take roughly 0.3%. Sequencing was performed on non-Treg CD4+ T cells sorted from blood. The source of these receptors is a human donor in good health.

This sequence joins TRBV28 and TRBJ2-1; 7 bases align to TRBD2. Germline V gene data show CDR1 as MDHEN and CDR2 as SYDVKM. This CDR3 is 16 amino acids long. With V trimmed by 8 bases and J by 3 bases, 13 bases remained unmatched. The CDR3 loop reads CASSWRTSSGYNEQFF. CDR3 coding DNA: TGTGCCAGCTCATGGCGAACTTCTAGCGGCTACAATGAGCAGTTCTTC. Full variable domain (rest looked up from reference TRBV28 and TRBJ2-1): DVKVTQSSRYLVKRTGEKVFLECVQDMDHENMFWYRQDPGLGLRLIYFSYDVKMKEKGDIPEGYSVSREKKERFSLILESASTNQTSMYLCASSWRTSSGYNEQFFGPGTRLTVL.

This chain connects TRBV7-2 to TRBJ1-1; D is perhaps TRBD1 (6 bases). This CDR3 contains 14 residues. In germline, CDR1 is SGHTA, CDR2 FQGNSA. V shed 5 bases and J shed 4 bases, with 14 bases lying between them. CDR3 region: CASSQHGGVTEAFF. The CDR3, as DNA: TGTGCCAGCAGCCAACACGGGGGCGTCACTGAAGCTTTCTTT.

The chain employs TRBV7-9 and TRBJ2-3; D not certain. The CDR3 is 15 residues long. The germline V and J ends were trimmed by 1 base and 2 bases, with 10 bases remaining between them. Germline V gene sequence: CDR1 SEHNR, CDR2 FQNEAQ (reference sequence). DNA for the CDR3: TGTGCCAGCAGCTTAGGCCCAGCCACCACAGATACGCAGTATTTT. This encodes CASSLGPATTDTQYF.

The V gene is TRBV12-5, the J gene TRBJ2-7; D may be TRBD1 or TRBD2 (6 bases each). V was shortened by 4 bases and J by 6 bases, with 10 bases between the two germline ends. In germline, CDR1 is LGHNT, CDR2 FRNRAP. The CDR3 contains 12 residues. The CDR3 region has the DNA TGTGCTAGTGGTTCTGGGGGGCCCGAGCAGTACTTC. It encodes CASGSGGPEQYF.

J is TRBJ1-1 and V is TRBV11-2; D uncertain. Germline CDR1 and CDR2: SGHAT and FQNNGV. V dropped 2 bases and J dropped 2 bases, with 9 bases sitting between them. This CDR3 is built from 14 residues. The chain's CDR3 is CASSLSQKNTEAFF. CDR3 DNA sequence: TGTGCCAGCAGCTTATCCCAGAAAAACACTGAAGCTTTCTTT.

CDR3 sequence: CAQTRGETQYF. The CDR3 DNA follows: TGTGCCCAAACCCGGGGGGAGACCCAGTACTTC. The chain is built from TRBV30 and TRBJ2-5, with a weak D call TRBD2 (6 bases). Per germline, CDR1 GTSNPN and CDR2 SVGIG (reference sequence). Trimming removed 8 bases at V and 5 bases at J, with 12 bases between. CDR3 size: 11 residues. Combining the CDR3 with reference TRBV30 and TRBJ2-5 gives the whole variable domain SQTIHQWPATLVQPVGSPLSLECTVEGTSNPNLYWYRQAAGRGLQLLFYSVGIGQISSEVPQNLSASRPQDRQFILSSKKLLLSDSGFYLCAQTRGETQYFGPGTRLLVL.

V is TRBV2 and J is TRBJ1-5; possibly TRBD1 for D (6 bases). Trimming stripped 7 bases from V and 3 bases from J, with 13 bases between. Germline lookup yields CDR1 SNHLY and CDR2 FYNNEI. The CDR3 is made up of 14 amino acids. CDR3 coding DNA: TGTGCCAGCACCCAGGGGCAGAACAATCAGCCCCAGCATTTT. This encodes CASTQGQNNQPQHF.

The chain recombines TRBV7-9 with TRBJ1-2, with D perhaps matching TRBD1 (6 bases). The CDR3 has 13 amino acids. Germline V lookup: CDR1 SEHNR, CDR2 FQNEAQ (reference sequence). V was shortened by 5 bases and J by 3 bases, with 10 bases between the two germline ends. As DNA, the CDR3 is TGTGCCAGCAGCATACAGGGCGACTATGGCTACACCTTC. Its protein is CASSIQGDYGYTF.

This clone appeared once. The rearrangement uses TRBV14 and TRBJ1-2; D is ambiguous. Germline-derived CDR1 and CDR2 are SGHDN and FVKESK. The V end was cut by 1 base, the J end by 4 bases, with 13 bases between. The CDR3 spans 15 residues. This chain's CDR3 is CASSQVVERLYGYTF. The DNA of the CDR3 is TGTGCCAGCAGCCAAGTGGTCGAAAGACTCTATGGCTACACCTTC.

The table lists this clone with a count of one. The J gene is TRBJ1-1, the V gene TRBV9; D is unclear. The germline V and J ends were trimmed by 0 bases and 6 bases, with 12 bases remaining between them. Germline CDR1 reads SGDLS; CDR2 reads YYNGEE. CDR3 length equals 14 residues. Written as DNA, the CDR3 is TGTGCCAGCAGCGTAGAAGCGGCGGAAGCTGAAGCTTTCTTT. It is translated as CASSVEAAEAEAFF.